These 18 T cell receptor beta chains originate from one sample sequenced in a study of control samples from healthy donors and cancer patients. Assay: immunoSEQ multiplex PCR; the TCRdb copy retains only in-frame clones and omits some. The sample includes 74,000 or so clones, about 89% seen only once; the top ten take 7.2%. Specimen: blood. The receptor source for this set is a middle-aged man in good health.

The chain combines TRBV30 with TRBJ1-5, with 7 bases aligning to TRBD1. This CDR3 has 16 residues. Germline V CDR1 and CDR2: GTSNPN, SVGIG (reference sequence). V was pared by 1 base and J by 1 base, with 7 bases of the junction left unmatched. The CDR3 DNA is TGTGCCTGGAGTGAAGAGACAGGGAGAAGCAATCAGCCCCAGCATTTT. Protein sequence: CAWSEETGRSNQPQHF.

The chain links TRBV19 to TRBJ1-5; 8 nucleotides agree with TRBD1. Trimming at V came to 7 bases and at J to 4 bases, leaving 6 bases not matched to a gene. This CDR3 has 14 residues. CDR1 is LNHDA, CDR2 SQIVND, per germline (reference sequence). The CDR3 region has the DNA TGTGCCAGTACCGGGACAGGCGTGAATCAGCCCCAGCATTTT. It specifies CASTGTGVNQPQHF.

This chain connects TRBV11-3 to TRBJ1-1, with TRBD1 as a possible D gene (6 bases). Germline values: CDR1 SGHNT, CDR2 YENEEA. The CDR3 length is 13 residues. Trimming removed 8 bases from V and 0 bases from J, with 10 bases in between. The chain's CDR3 is CASGQTMNTEAFF. The CDR3 DNA follows: TGTGCCAGCGGACAGACTATGAACACTGAAGCTTTCTTT. The full variable domain, in which reference TRBV11-3 and TRBJ1-1 provide the parts outside the CDR3, is EAGVVQSPRYKIIEKKQPVAFWCNPISGHNTLYWYLQNLGQGPELLIRYENEEAVDDSQLPKDRFSAERLKGVDSTLKIQPAELGDSAVYLCASGQTMNTEAFFGQGTRLTVV.

V is TRBV6-6 and J is TRBJ1-1, with 11 bases fitting TRBD1. CDR3 size: 16 residues. Trimming took 8 bases from V and 2 from J; bases not matched to a gene: 10. Germline CDR1 is MNHNY and CDR2 is SVGAGI (reference sequence). CDR3 in DNA: TGTGCCAGCCGGGACAGGGGGGATGGAATAAACACTGAAGCTTTCTTT. Protein sequence: CASRDRGDGINTEAFF.

The chain joins TRBV4-2 to TRBJ2-3; TRBD2 matches 11 bases. The CDR3 is 15 amino acids. Germline values: CDR1 LGHNA, CDR2 YNFKEQ. J lost 6 bases, V lost 4 bases, and 6 bases had no gene match. CDR3 DNA sequence: TGTGCCAGCAGCCTTAGCGGGGGGGCCCCGGATACGCAGTATTTT. Its protein is CASSLSGGAPDTQYF.

The J gene is TRBJ2-5, the V gene TRBV2; 13 positions agree with TRBD2. The CDR3 is made up of 14 amino acids. With 7 bases clipped from V and 9 bases from J, the junction kept 8 bases outside the gene matches. Germline V CDR1 and CDR2: SNHLY, FYNNEI. For the CDR3, the DNA is TGTGCCAGCACCACGGGACTAGCGGGGTCCGCCCAGTACTTC. Translation gives CASTTGLAGSAQYF.

The chain uses TRBV5-1 and TRBJ2-7, with 8 bases matching TRBD1. The CDR3 has 13 residues. The V gene end was trimmed by 1 base and the J gene end by 5 bases; junction bases not matched to a gene: 2. Germline V lookup: CDR1 SGHRS, CDR2 YFSETQ. CDR3 loop: CASSLSTGDEQYF. CDR3 DNA: TGCGCCAGCAGCTTGTCGACAGGGGACGAGCAGTACTTC.

This clone was detected only once. J is TRBJ2-1 and V is TRBV19; TRBD1 agrees at 9 bases. This CDR3 comprises 16 residues. The germline gives CDR1 LNHDA, CDR2 SQIVND (reference sequence). Trimming took 9 bases from V and 8 from J; bases not matched to a gene: 17. The CDR3 DNA reads as TGTGCCAGAACTCAGACCGGGGGACAGGGTTACGATGAGCAGTTCTTC. Translating it yields CARTQTGGQGYDEQFF.

The chain links TRBV30 to TRBJ1-6, with D perhaps matching TRBD1 (6 bases). Trimming removed 1 base from V and 6 bases from J, with 7 bases in between. The CDR3 has 13 residues. Germline CDR1 GTSNPN, CDR2 SVGIG (reference sequence). Written as DNA, the CDR3 is TGTGCCTGGAGTGAGGGGGGTAATTCACCCCTCCACTTT. The encoded protein is CAWSEGGNSPLHF.

CDR3 nucleotides: TGTGCCAGCAGCCAAGGAAATGGACAGGCGAACACTGAAGCTTTCTTT. Protein sequence: CASSQGNGQANTEAFF. The rearrangement joins TRBV4-2 to TRBJ1-1; 7 positions match TRBD1. In germline, CDR1 is LGHNA, CDR2 YNFKEQ. The CDR3 is 16 residues long. The V segment lost 1 base and the J segment 1 base; nucleotides outside the gene matches: 6.

The gene calls are TRBV2 and TRBJ1-2; possible D gene TRBD1, 5 bases. V was trimmed by 2 bases and J by 4 bases, leaving 14 bases between them. The CDR3 runs 15 residues. Germline V gives CDR1 SNHLY, CDR2 FYNNEI. CDR3 DNA sequence: TGTGCCAGCAGTGAATACAGGATGATATCCTATGGCTACACCTTC. This encodes CASSEYRMISYGYTF. The full variable domain, with the rest looked up from reference TRBV2 and TRBJ1-2, is EPEVTQTPSHQVTQMGQEVILRCVPISNHLYFYWYRQILGQKVEFLVSFYNNEISEKSEIFDDQFSVERPDGSNFTLKIRSTKLEDSAMYFCASSEYRMISYGYTFGSGTRLTVV.

This rearrangement joins TRBV30 to TRBJ1-2; no definite D call. V lost 0 bases to trimming and J lost 7 bases, with 12 bases between them. Germline V gene sequence: CDR1 GTSNPN, CDR2 SVGIG (reference sequence). This CDR3 is 13 amino acids long. DNA for the CDR3: TGTGCCTGGAGTGTACTGATCGAAGCTGGCTACACCTTC. Translation: CAWSVLIEAGYTF.

CDR3 DNA: TGCGCCAGCAGCCAAGGTCGCGGGGGACGCCCCTATGGCTACACCTTC. This codes for CASSQGRGGRPYGYTF. The chain employs TRBV4-1 and TRBJ1-2, with TRBD1 as a possible D gene (5 bases). The V gene lost 1 base and the J gene lost 4 bases, with 16 bases spanning the gap. The CDR3 is 16 residues long. The germline V gene encodes CDR1 MGHRA and CDR2 YSYEKL.

This chain uses TRBV5-1 with TRBJ1-1, with TRBD1 identical over 9 bases. Germline V gene sequence: CDR1 SGHRS, CDR2 YFSETQ. The V gene end was trimmed by 4 bases and the J gene end by 4 bases; junction bases not matched to a gene: 8. The CDR3 loop spans 15 amino acids. This CDR3 reads CASSPQGQGPTEAFF. The CDR3 DNA follows: TGCGCCAGCAGCCCCCAGGGACAGGGCCCCACTGAAGCTTTCTTT.

V is TRBV29-1 and J is TRBJ1-4, with a weak D call TRBD1 (5 bases). The germline V gene encodes CDR1 SQVTM and CDR2 ANQGSEA. Trimming cost V 4 bases and J 7 bases, with 13 bases left between them. The CDR3 contains 13 residues. The CDR3 region has the DNA TGCAGCGTTGCCCGGCAGGGTGTTGAAAAACTGTTTTTT. Encoded protein: CSVARQGVEKLFF.

The chain employs TRBV13 and TRBJ2-7; 8 nucleotides agree with TRBD1. This CDR3 is 13 amino acids long. V shed 0 bases, J shed 6 bases, and the junction held 1 base outside the gene matches. Looked up from germline, CDR1 is PRHDT and CDR2 is FYEKMQ (reference sequence). The CDR3 sequence is CASSLGQGVEQYF. The CDR3 region has the DNA TGTGCCAGCAGCTTAGGACAGGGGGTCGAGCAGTACTTC.

The rearrangement links TRBV7-9 to TRBJ1-2, with D perhaps TRBD1 (6 bases). This CDR3 is built from 14 residues. Trimming stripped 5 bases from V and 3 bases from J, with 13 bases between. The germline V gene encodes CDR1 SEHNR and CDR2 FQNEAQ (reference sequence). The CDR3 sequence is CASSAPTGHYGYTF. CDR3 nucleotide sequence: TGTGCCAGCAGCGCCCCGACAGGCCACTATGGCTACACCTTC.

This chain links TRBV4-2 with TRBJ1-1, with no clear D. Germline loops: CDR1 LGHNA, CDR2 YNFKEQ. Trimming left V 1 base short and J 4 bases short, with 16 bases between. This CDR3 region has 16 residues. CDR3 coding DNA: TGTGCCAGCAGCCAAGTATCCCGGGAGTCGGGCACTGAAGCTTTCTTT. This translates into CASSQVSRESGTEAFF.